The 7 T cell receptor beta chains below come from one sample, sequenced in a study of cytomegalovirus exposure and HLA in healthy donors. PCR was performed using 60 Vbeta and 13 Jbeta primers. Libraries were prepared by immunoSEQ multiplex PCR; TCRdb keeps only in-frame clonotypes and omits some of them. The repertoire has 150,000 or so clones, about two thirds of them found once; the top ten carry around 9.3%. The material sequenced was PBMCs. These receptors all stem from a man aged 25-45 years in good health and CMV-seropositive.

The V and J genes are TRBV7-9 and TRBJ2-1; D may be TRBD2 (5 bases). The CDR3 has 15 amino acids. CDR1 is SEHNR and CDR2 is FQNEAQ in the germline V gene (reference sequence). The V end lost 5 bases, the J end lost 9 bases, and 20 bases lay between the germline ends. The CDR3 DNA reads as TGTGCCAGCAGCCCCGACCCGGGAACACGGCGTGAGCAGTTCTTC. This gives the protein CASSPDPGTRREQFF.

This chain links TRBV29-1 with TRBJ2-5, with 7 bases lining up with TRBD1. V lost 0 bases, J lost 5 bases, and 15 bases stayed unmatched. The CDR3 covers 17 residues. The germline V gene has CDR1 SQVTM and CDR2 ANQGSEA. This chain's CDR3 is CSVEEVGRQGVLETQYF. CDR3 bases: TGCAGCGTTGAAGAAGTTGGGAGACAGGGTGTTTTGGAGACCCAGTACTTC.

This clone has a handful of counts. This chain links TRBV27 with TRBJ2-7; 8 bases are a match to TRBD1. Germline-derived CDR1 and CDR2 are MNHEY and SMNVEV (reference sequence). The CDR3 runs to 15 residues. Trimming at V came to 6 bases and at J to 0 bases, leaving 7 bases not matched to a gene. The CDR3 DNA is TGTGCCAGCAGCTCAGGGGGCCAAAACTCCTACGAGCAGTACTTC. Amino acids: CASSSGGQNSYEQYF.

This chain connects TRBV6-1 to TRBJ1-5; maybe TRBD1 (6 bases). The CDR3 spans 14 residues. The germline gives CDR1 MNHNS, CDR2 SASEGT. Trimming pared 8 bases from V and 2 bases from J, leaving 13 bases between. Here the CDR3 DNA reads TGTGCCAGCGGGGGGGGCTGGGGCAATCAGCCCCAGCATTTT. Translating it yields CASGGGWGNQPQHF.

DNA of the CDR3: TGTGCCAGCAGTTACTGGATCGCAGGGAAGAACACTGAAGCTTTCTTT. Amino acids: CASSYWIAGKNTEAFF. The gene calls are TRBV6-5 and TRBJ1-1; weak D call: TRBD1 (5 bases). The CDR3 is 16 residues long. Looked up from germline, CDR1 is MNHEY and CDR2 is SVGAGI. V was pared by 1 base and J by 1 base, with 13 bases between.

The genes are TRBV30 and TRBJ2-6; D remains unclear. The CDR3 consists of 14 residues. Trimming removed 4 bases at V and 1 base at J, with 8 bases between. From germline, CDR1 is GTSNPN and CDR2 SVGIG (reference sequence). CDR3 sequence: CAWTRLSGANVLTF. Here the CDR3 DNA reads TGTGCCTGGACACGGTTATCTGGGGCCAACGTCCTGACTTTC.

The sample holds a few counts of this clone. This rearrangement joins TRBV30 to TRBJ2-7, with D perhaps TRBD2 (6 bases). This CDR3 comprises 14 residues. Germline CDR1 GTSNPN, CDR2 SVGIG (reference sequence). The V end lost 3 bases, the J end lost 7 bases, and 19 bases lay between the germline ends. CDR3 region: CAWRFSRDSGEQYF. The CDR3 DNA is TGTGCCTGGAGGTTCAGTCGGGACTCTGGGGAGCAGTACTTC.